What follows are 9 T cell receptor beta chains derived from one specimen sequenced in a study of T cell responses to AZD1222 COVID-19 vaccine. Using immunoSEQ multiplex PCR, the repertoire was profiled, and TCRdb retains in-frame clones only, with some absent. This sample yields about 120,000 clones, of which over 85% are seen a single time; roughly 8.4% belongs to the top ten. The sample here was peripheral blood, taken on day 0 of AZD1222 vaccination. The receptors come from an adult in good health.

The chain combines TRBV27 with TRBJ1-4, with no clear D. In germline, CDR1 is MNHEY, CDR2 SMNVEV (reference sequence). Trimming shortened V by 6 bases and J by 5 bases, and 4 bases separated the two germline ends. The CDR3 runs to 11 residues. CDR3 nucleotide sequence: TGTGCCAGCAGGTCGAATGAAAAACTGTTTTTT. Encoded protein: CASRSNEKLFF. The variable domain in full, with the rest retrieved from reference TRBV27 and TRBJ1-4, is EAQVTQNPRYLITVTGKKLTVTCSQNMNHEYMSWYRQDPGLGLRQIYYSMNVEVTDKGDVPEGYKVSRKEKRNFPLILESPSPNQTSLYFCASRSNEKLFFGSGTQLSVL.

The V and J genes are TRBV7-8 and TRBJ1-5, with D hard to call. V gave up 5 bases and J gave up 6 bases, with 20 bases separating them. Germline V gene sequence: CDR1 SGHVS, CDR2 FQNEAQ. This CDR3 has 16 amino acids. The CDR3 nucleotides read TGTGCCAGCAGCCCTCGCCCGACAAGGAGTCTTCAGCCCCAGCATTTT. Translated: CASSPRPTRSLQPQHF. Complete variable domain (other parts from reference TRBV7-8 and TRBJ1-5): GAGVSQSPRYKVAKRGQDVALRCDPISGHVSLFWYQQALGQGPEFLTYFQNEAQLDKSGLPSDRFFAERPEGSVSTLKIQRTQQEDSAVYLCASSPRPTRSLQPQHFGDGTRLSIL.

To note about this clone: This sample also contains other DNA sequences that code for the same CDR3. The chain has TRBV18 and TRBJ1-5; TRBD1 might be the D (6 bases). Germline V gene lookup returns CDR1 KGHSH and CDR2 LQKENI. V lost 3 bases, J lost 3 bases, and 9 bases lay in between. The CDR3 has 14 amino acids. Written as DNA, the CDR3 is TGTGCCAGCTCACCCGGACAGCCCAATCAGCCCCAGCATTTT. Translating it yields CASSPGQPNQPQHF.

The genes are TRBV3-1 (or the pseudogene TRBV3-2) and TRBJ1-6; 9 bases map to TRBD1. The germline V gene has CDR1 LGHDT and CDR2 YNNKEL (reference sequence). The CDR3 has 13 amino acids. Trimming cost V 3 bases and J 9 bases; bases outside gene matches: 0. Written as DNA, the CDR3 is TGTGCCAGCAGCCAGGACAGGGGTTCACCCCTCCACTTT. Translated: CASSQDRGSPLHF.

The rearrangement links TRBV29-1 to TRBJ1-1, with D possibly TRBD1 on 6 matching bases. Germline V lookup: CDR1 SQVTM, CDR2 ANQGSEA. CDR3 length equals 14 residues. Trimming stripped 5 bases from V and 4 bases from J, with 17 bases between. DNA of the CDR3: TGCAGCGTTCCCGTGGGGGGCTTGACCACTGAAGCTTTCTTT. Residues: CSVPVGGLTTEAFF.

The V and J genes are TRBV9 and TRBJ2-7; D might be TRBD1 or TRBD2, each matching 5 bases. Germline V gene sequence: CDR1 SGDLS, CDR2 YYNGEE. V was clipped by 4 bases and J by 0 bases, with 14 bases between them. The CDR3 contains 15 residues. The CDR3 sequence is CASSPWDARSYEQYF. In DNA, the CDR3 is TGTGCCAGCAGCCCATGGGACGCGCGCTCCTACGAGCAGTACTTC. Variable domain in full (rest from reference TRBV9 and TRBJ2-7): DSGVTQTPKHLITATGQRVTLRCSPRSGDLSVYWYQQSLDQGLQFLIQYYNGEERAKGNILERFSAQQFPDLHSELNLSSLELGDSALYFCASSPWDARSYEQYFGPGTRLTVT.

This clone showed up just once. The chain uses TRBV3-1 (or the pseudogene TRBV3-2) and TRBJ2-4; perhaps D is TRBD1 or TRBD2 (5 bases each). The ends were cut back, 4 bases at V and 3 bases at J, with 16 bases in the middle. This CDR3 spans 16 amino acids. Germline assignment: CDR1 LGHDT and CDR2 YNNKEL (reference sequence). The CDR3 reads CASSPDLGTLKNIQYF. The CDR3 nucleotides are TGTGCCAGCAGCCCCGACTTGGGGACGCTCAAAAACATTCAGTACTTC.

The chain links TRBV18 to TRBJ2-3; 8 positions agree with TRBD1. V dropped 2 bases and J dropped 1; count of bases not matched to a gene: 2. The CDR3 sequence is 15 residues long. In germline, CDR1 is KGHSH, CDR2 LQKENI. The CDR3 region is CASSPGDRRTDTQYF. In DNA, the CDR3 is TGTGCCAGCTCACCAGGGGACAGGCGCACAGATACGCAGTATTTT.

The chain employs TRBV7-8 and TRBJ1-1; unclear D gene. The CDR3 runs 14 residues. V shed 5 bases and J shed 1 base, with 11 bases lying between them. Germline CDR1 and CDR2: SGHVS and FQNEAQ. The CDR3 DNA is TGTGCCAGCAGCCCGAGCAGACAGAACACTGAAGCTTTCTTT. Its protein is CASSPSRQNTEAFF.